These T cell receptor beta chains were read from a single sample in a study of CD8+ T cells in alopecia areata. Sequencing used immunoSEQ multiplex PCR; TCRdb keeps in-frame clones, though not all of them. The table shows 140,000 to 150,000 clones, with about 51% occurring only once. Here the sequenced sample was CD8+ T cells sorted from blood, taken at week 4, from a patient treated with tofacitinib. Every receptor here comes from a human donor with alopecia areata. Each CDR3 is given without its conserved first and last residue. The order of the fields is J gene, V gene, CDR3 protein.

j_call: TRBJ2-3
v_call: TRBV29-1
cdr3_aa: SAEDRASTDTQY

j_call: TRBJ1-6
v_call: TRBV4-1
cdr3_aa: ASSQERGFYNSPLH

j_call: TRBJ2-3
v_call: TRBV9
cdr3_aa: ASSLSRDRGTDTQY

j_call: TRBJ2-3
v_call: TRBV7-9
cdr3_aa: ASSLGSGGSTDTQY

j_call: TRBJ1-2
v_call: TRBV13
cdr3_aa: ASYEALTENYGYT

j_call: TRBJ2-1
v_call: TRBV7-3
cdr3_aa: ASSLTRQGRNEQF

j_call: TRBJ1-5
v_call: TRBV4-2
cdr3_aa: ASSQDRLGRLNQPQH

j_call: TRBJ2-5
v_call: TRBV5-6
cdr3_aa: ASSLGLAAETQY

j_call: TRBJ2-7
v_call: TRBV29-1
cdr3_aa: SVEDLNGSYEQY

j_call: TRBJ2-1
v_call: TRBV2
cdr3_aa: ASSVAGYEQF

j_call: TRBJ2-7
v_call: TRBV4-1
cdr3_aa: ASSQGPASVYEQY

j_call: TRBJ2-7
v_call: TRBV7-8
cdr3_aa: ASSLTGHLVSYEQY

j_call: TRBJ1-1
v_call: TRBV23-1
cdr3_aa: ASRAQRAYEAF

j_call: TRBJ2-5
v_call: TRBV9
cdr3_aa: ASSETRTARGETQY

j_call: TRBJ1-1
v_call: TRBV6-1
cdr3_aa: ASRSPGLEAF

j_call: TRBJ1-1
v_call: TRBV5-6
cdr3_aa: ASSFDSDQAF

j_call: TRBJ2-1
v_call: TRBV4-1
cdr3_aa: ASSQEGQGSPYNEQF

j_call: TRBJ2-1
v_call: TRBV29-1
cdr3_aa: SVAGGDNEQF

j_call: TRBJ2-7
v_call: TRBV7-9
cdr3_aa: ASSFRQGGYEQY

j_call: TRBJ2-5
v_call: TRBV30
cdr3_aa: AWSSGTFQETQY

j_call: TRBJ2-2
v_call: TRBV5-1
cdr3_aa: ASSLGDTGELF

j_call: TRBJ2-1
v_call: TRBV7-9
cdr3_aa: ASKGPAGYNEQF

j_call: TRBJ2-5
v_call: TRBV29-1
cdr3_aa: SVELRTGYPQETQY

j_call: TRBJ1-1
v_call: TRBV6-5
cdr3_aa: ASSYSEGNTEAF

j_call: TRBJ2-4
v_call: TRBV19
cdr3_aa: ASSIALGQGADIQY

j_call: TRBJ2-5
v_call: TRBV7-9
cdr3_aa: ASSPERLPTQY

j_call: TRBJ2-2
v_call: TRBV7-9
cdr3_aa: ASRRRGTGDSGELF

j_call: TRBJ2-7
v_call: TRBV9
cdr3_aa: ASSVRWVGEQY

j_call: TRBJ1-1
v_call: TRBV19
cdr3_aa: ASSIGQGYTEAF

j_call: TRBJ2-6
v_call: TRBV7-6
cdr3_aa: ASSLGGRANVLT

j_call: TRBJ1-5
v_call: TRBV10-3
cdr3_aa: AISDAGQEPQH

j_call: TRBJ2-2
v_call: TRBV5-6
cdr3_aa: ASSLGSGGPGELF

j_call: TRBJ1-2
v_call: TRBV5-4
cdr3_aa: ASSSLRQGDYGYT

j_call: TRBJ2-7
v_call: TRBV29-1
cdr3_aa: SVPGQAYEQY

j_call: TRBJ1-5
v_call: TRBV27
cdr3_aa: ASSPRQDNQPQH

j_call: TRBJ1-5
v_call: TRBV20-1
cdr3_aa: SARQGQPQH

j_call: TRBJ1-1
v_call: TRBV6-6
cdr3_aa: ASSLDRGNTEAF

j_call: TRBJ2-4
v_call: TRBV5-1
cdr3_aa: ASSRTGPDRSKNIQY

j_call: TRBJ1-6
v_call: TRBV27
cdr3_aa: ASSLRDGARSPLH

j_call: TRBJ1-1
v_call: TRBV30
cdr3_aa: AWSPGTEAF

j_call: TRBJ1-6
v_call: TRBV6-6
cdr3_aa: ASSYSDPEEALH

j_call: TRBJ1-5
v_call: TRBV19
cdr3_aa: ASNLPGQGLDNQPQH

j_call: TRBJ2-3
v_call: TRBV27
cdr3_aa: ASSLPPHGRDTQY